The rows below give T cell receptor beta chains drawn from one sample of a study of shared clonotypes between healthy human individuals. Profiling relied on immunoSEQ multiplex PCR, and the TCRdb table lists in-frame clones only, not all of them. Here the sample spans about 330,000 clones, 74% being singletons. Sequencing input: memory CD4+ T cells sorted from blood. The receptors shown here come from a man aged 25 to 40 in good health. CDR3s include the opening cysteine and the closing phenylalanine or tryptophan. The D gene is left open where the match is weak. Clone size is not always given. Where it is, it says once, few, many or a class for expanded clones.

j_call d_call v_call cdr3_length clone_size cdr3_aa cdr3_nt
TRBJ1-5 TRBD1 TRBV19 15 - CASTPRQGSNQPQHF TGTGCCAGTACCCCCCGACAGGGGAGCAATCAGCCCCAGCATTTT
TRBJ1-1 - TRBV27 14 - CASTPTGENTEAFF TGTGCCAGCACCCCGACAGGCGAGAACACTGAAGCTTTCTTT
TRBJ2-7 - TRBV19 14 - CASMRGPVGYEQYF TGTGCCAGTATGCGGGGGCCGGTCGGCTACGAGCAGTACTTC
TRBJ2-7 - TRBV2 15 - CASSDGRLAAYEQYF TGTGCCAGCAGTGATGGCCGGCTCGCTGCCTACGAGCAGTACTTC
TRBJ1-6 - TRBV7-9 14 - CASSLDRRTSPLHF TGTGCCAGCAGCTTAGACAGGAGGACTTCACCCCTCCACTTT
TRBJ2-1 TRBD2 TRBV7-2 19 - CASSLAPLAGALGYNEQFF TGTGCCAGCAGCTTAGCGCCCCTAGCGGGAGCCCTTGGCTACAATGAGCAGTTCTTC
TRBJ2-5 TRBD2 TRBV5-1 16 - CASSLGALATEETQYF TGCGCCAGCAGCTTGGGGGCACTAGCGACCGAAGAGACCCAGTACTTC
TRBJ2-7 - TRBV5-1 20 - CASSLGILKLDPRPIYEQYF TGCGCCAGCAGCTTGGGGATCTTGAAGTTGGATCCACGACCTATCTACGAGCAGTACTTC
TRBJ2-7 - TRBV29-1 11 - CSVPTELEQYF TGCAGCGTGCCGACAGAACTAGAGCAGTACTTC
TRBJ2-5 TRBD2 TRBV2 15 - CASSDPLAGGETQYF TGTGCCAGCAGTGACCCCCTAGCGGGAGGAGAGACCCAGTACTTC
TRBJ1-2 TRBD1 TRBV2 14 - CASSGDRVNYGYTF TGTGCCAGCAGTGGGGACAGGGTTAACTATGGCTACACCTTC
TRBJ1-4 TRBD1 TRBV9 15 few CASSVGGTGVEKLFF TGTGCCAGCAGCGTAGGAGGAACAGGGGTGGAAAAACTGTTTTTT
TRBJ2-5 TRBD1 TRBV18 15 - CASSPLTGLQETQYF TGTGCCAGCTCACCACTGACAGGGCTTCAAGAGACCCAGTACTTC
TRBJ2-3 TRBD2 TRBV5-1 16 - CASSLASGTRTDTQYF TGCGCCAGCAGCTTGGCTAGCGGGACGCGCACAGATACGCAGTATTTT
TRBJ2-5 - TRBV25-1 14 few CASSDSRTQETQYF TGTGCCAGCAGTGATTCTAGGACCCAAGAGACCCAGTACTTC
TRBJ1-5 - TRBV19 13 - CASSIEVDQPQHF TGTGCCAGTAGTATCGAGGTCGATCAGCCCCAGCATTTT
TRBJ2-7 - TRBV7-9 16 once CASSFGLGNLANEQYF TGTGCCAGCAGCTTCGGTTTGGGAAATCTTGCAAACGAGCAGTACTTC
TRBJ1-3 - TRBV7-2 16 - CASSLQAPGTGNTIYF TGTGCCAGCAGCTTACAAGCTCCTGGAACTGGAAACACCATATATTTT
TRBJ2-5 TRBD1 TRBV5-6 15 - CASSLPGQGEETQYF TGTGCCAGCAGCTTGCCGGGACAGGGGGAAGAGACCCAGTACTTC
TRBJ1-2 - TRBV4-2 16 - CASSQEVDRRNYGYTF TGTGCCAGCAGCCAAGAGGTTGACAGGCGTAACTATGGCTACACCTTC
TRBJ1-3 TRBD1 TRBV18 16 once CASSPRGGFSGNTIYF TGTGCCAGCTCACCCAGGGGGGGATTCTCTGGAAACACCATATATTTT
TRBJ2-5 - TRBV7-9 12 once CASSLYVETQYF TGTGCCAGCAGCTTATATGTAGAGACCCAGTACTTC
TRBJ1-2 - TRBV28 12 - CASSLPMKGYTF TGTGCCAGCAGTTTACCCATGAAGGGCTACACCTTC
TRBJ2-7 - TRBV5-1 15 - CASSLAFGTPGEQYF TGCGCCAGCAGCTTGGCTTTCGGGACTCCGGGCGAGCAGTACTTC
TRBJ2-7 - TRBV5-1 14 - CASSPGTAQYEQYF TGCGCCAGCAGCCCGGGGACTGCGCAGTACGAGCAGTACTTC
TRBJ1-1 - TRBV11-2 13 once CASSPAWLEEAFF TGTGCCAGCAGCCCTGCCTGGCTGGAGGAAGCTTTCTTT